This record concerns one T cell receptor beta chain sequence. Its antigen is as yet unknown. This sample stems from a study of blood T cells in healthy people across ages. There are 12 residues in the CDR3. V gave up 6 bases and J gave up 3 bases, with 9 bases separating them. Germline V gene data show CDR1 as SGHDT and CDR2 as YYEEEE. Whole-study results and caveats: Unsorted PBMCs prevented conclusive naive versus antigen-experienced comparison.

It was with a sample-barcoded 5' primer and a J-beta primer mix that a second PCR of about 7 to 12 cycles was run. TCRdb redid the calling of the 5' RACE reads with MiXCR, one entry per CDR3 protein. There are about 650,000 distinct CDR3 sequences in the sample; roughly 30% occur only once, and approximately 15% lies in the top ten. The clonotype was recovered from an elderly woman in good health. The sample was blood. The genes are TRBV5-6 and TRBJ1-1, with D uncertain. This CDR3 reads CASTAAYTEAFF. As DNA, the CDR3 is TGTGCCAGCACCGCAGCATACACTGAAGCTTTCTTT.